A single T cell receptor (beta chain) is shown here with its context. The antigen remains unidentified. This specimen comes from a study of beta chain features in type 1 diabetes. Study-wide results and caveats: Within each of all four CD4+ subsets, Type 1 diabetes patients had TCRB CDR3s that were moderately but significantly shorter. The similarity of naive, central memory and Treg TCRB repertoires appeared greater among patients than among healthy donors.

Sequencing targeted expressed TCRB transcripts, as all isolated RNA had been reverse transcribed. Libraries were prepared by immunoSEQ multiplex PCR; TCRdb keeps only in-frame clonotypes and omits some of them. Found here are some 290,000 clones, around 15% of them singletons; the top ten hold 0.017%. There are 18 residues in the CDR3. Germline assignment: CDR1 SNHLY and CDR2 FYNNEI. J lost 4 bases, V lost 9 bases, and 13 bases had no gene match. The single heparinised draw taken from each donor contained roughly 110 mL of blood on average. Naive, central memory, regulatory and stem cell-like memory cells within the CD4+ compartment were sorted using CD45RO/CCR7/CD25/CD127/CD95/CD27.

Source material: naive CD4+ T cells from blood. This chain uses TRBV2 with TRBJ2-6, with TRBD1 identical over 12 bases. The sequence came from a man younger than 40 with type 1 diabetes. CDR3 loop: CARTNRDRGRPGANVLTF. In nucleotides, the CDR3 is TGTGCCAGGACGAACCGGGACAGGGGGCGTCCCGGGGCCAACGTCCTGACTTTC.